The 9 T cell receptor beta chains below were found in one sample sequenced in a study of CD8+ T cells in alopecia areata. cDNA prepared by RNA extraction and subsequent reverse transcription served as the template for sequencing. Repertoires were generated with immunoSEQ multiplex PCR, while TCRdb's copy carries only in-frame clones and drops some. Of about 120,000 clones detected, around 53% appear once; the ten largest clones hold roughly 0.5%. Sample treatment: oral pan-JAK inhibitor, 5-10 mg twice daily. The sequencing used CD4+ T cells sorted from blood, collected at week 4, from a patient treated with tofacitinib. Every receptor here comes from a human donor with alopecia areata.

The chain carries TRBV29-1 and TRBJ1-3; D not certain. Between the trimmed V and J ends, which lost 7 bases and 1 base, there was a span of 5 bases. The CDR3 spans 11 residues. Germline V lookup: CDR1 SQVTM, CDR2 ANQGSEA. The CDR3 bases are TGCAGCGCCGAATCTGGAAACACCATATATTTT. It codes for CSAESGNTIYF.

The rearrangement joins TRBV7-8 to TRBJ1-1; D may be TRBD1 (5 bases). Trimming left V 1 base short and J 5 bases short, with 11 bases between. Germline loops: CDR1 SGHVS, CDR2 FQNEAQ. The CDR3 extends over 14 amino acids. The CDR3 reads CASSLDGGGTEAFF. CDR3 in DNA: TGTGCCAGCAGCTTAGATGGGGGTGGGACTGAAGCTTTCTTT.

This chain links TRBV5-4 with TRBJ2-3; no clear D gene. Germline CDR1 is SGHNT and CDR2 is YYREEE (reference sequence). The CDR3 is 13 residues long. The V gene lost 0 bases and the J gene lost 3 bases, with 5 bases spanning the gap. CDR3: CASSLVATDTQYF. DNA for the CDR3: TGTGCCAGCAGCTTGGTAGCTACAGATACGCAGTATTTT.

The chain recombines TRBV4-2 with TRBJ2-1; D gene uncertain. The V end lost 4 bases, the J end lost 3 bases, and 7 bases lay between the germline ends. The CDR3 has 13 amino acids. Germline V gene data show CDR1 as LGHNA and CDR2 as YNFKEQ. The CDR3 region is CASSLALYNEQFF. DNA for the CDR3: TGTGCCAGCAGCCTAGCTCTCTACAATGAGCAGTTCTTC.

This clone showed up just a few times. This chain connects TRBV9 to TRBJ2-3, with D perhaps TRBD1 (6 bases). Germline V CDR1 and CDR2: SGDLS, YYNGEE. The CDR3 runs 15 residues. Trimming cost V 3 bases and J 0 bases, with 11 bases left between them. CDR3 amino acids: CASSGGHSSTDTQYF. CDR3 sequence (DNA): TGTGCCAGCAGCGGGGGACACTCAAGCACAGATACGCAGTATTTT.

The gene calls are TRBV27 and TRBJ1-1, with D possibly matching TRBD1 (5 bases). The CDR3 contains 12 residues. Trimming removed 7 bases at V and 5 bases at J, with 11 bases between. Germline loops: CDR1 MNHEY, CDR2 SMNVEV (reference sequence). CDR3 sequence (DNA): TGTGCCAGCAAGGAGGAGGGGACTGAAGCTTTCTTT. It specifies CASKEEGTEAFF.

This chain links TRBV30 with TRBJ1-6; possible D gene TRBD1, 5 bases. The germline gives CDR1 GTSNPN, CDR2 SVGIG (reference sequence). This CDR3 has 13 amino acids. Trimming took off 0 bases at V and 9 bases at J, with 9 bases between the two ends. The CDR3 nucleotides read TGTGCCTGGAGTGTGCAGAGGGGTTCACCCCTCCACTTT. The encoded protein is CAWSVQRGSPLHF.

The chain recombines TRBV30 with TRBJ1-6; unclear D gene. Germline values: CDR1 GTSNPN, CDR2 SVGIG (reference sequence). V gave up 2 bases and J gave up 3 bases, with 8 bases separating them. The CDR3 spans 14 residues. The CDR3 is CAWSSAVYNSPLHF. CDR3 sequence (DNA): TGTGCCTGGAGTTCGGCGGTCTATAATTCACCCCTCCACTTT.

V is TRBV9 and J is TRBJ2-3; D unresolved. Germline V CDR1 and CDR2: SGDLS, YYNGEE. This CDR3 is built from 14 residues. V lost 6 bases to trimming and J lost 0 bases, with 11 bases between them. This CDR3 is CASMSDSSTDTQYF. The CDR3 DNA reads TGTGCCAGCATGTCGGATTCTAGCACAGATACGCAGTATTTT.